Listed below are T cell receptor beta chains from one sample, sequenced in a study of post-analysis software for immune sequencing data. TCRdb ran MiXCR on the PCR reads and lists one entry per CDR3 protein. In the table there are 750,000 to 950,000 distinct CDR3 sequences, about 57% of which are singletons. The sample comprised blood. The source is a girl between 10 and 17 years old with multiple sclerosis. The CDR3 runs from the conserved cysteine through the conserved F or W. The D gene is left open where the match is weak. The size field is filled for only some rows; it gives once, few, many or a size class.

j_gene: TRBJ2-6; d_gene: .; abundance: .; v_gene: TRBV14; CDR3nt: TGTGCCAGCAGCCATCTCAGGGGGAGGTCTGGGGCCAACGTCCTGACTTTC; CDR3aa: CASSHLRGRSGANVLTF
j_gene: TRBJ2-7; d_gene: .; abundance: .; v_gene: TRBV5-1; CDR3nt: TGCGCCAGCAGCTCCGAACCGGGACCGAACTCCTACGAGCAGTACTTC; CDR3aa: CASSSEPGPNSYEQYF
j_gene: TRBJ1-1; d_gene: .; abundance: .; v_gene: TRBV29-1; CDR3nt: TGCAGCGGCCTACCGGGAGCTAACACTGAAGCTTTCTTT; CDR3aa: CSGLPGANTEAFF
j_gene: TRBJ2-5; d_gene: TRBD2; abundance: .; v_gene: TRBV12-3/TRBV12-4; CDR3nt: TGTGCCAGCAGTTTTTCTAGCGGGGGTTCACAAGAGACCCAGTACTTC; CDR3aa: CASSFSSGGSQETQYF
j_gene: TRBJ2-5; d_gene: .; abundance: .; v_gene: TRBV7-9; CDR3nt: TGTGCCAGCAGCTCCCCGGGAGTCCGACAAGAGACCCAGTACTTC; CDR3aa: CASSSPGVRQETQYF
j_gene: TRBJ2-1; d_gene: TRBD1; abundance: .; v_gene: TRBV20-1; CDR3nt: TGCAGTGCGCAACAGGGGGCGGGGGATGAGCAGTTCTTC; CDR3aa: CSAQQGAGDEQFF
j_gene: TRBJ1-5; d_gene: .; abundance: .; v_gene: TRBV7-2; CDR3nt: TGTGCCAGCAGCTTAGTAGGGCTACAGGGAACCCAGCATTTT; CDR3aa: CASSLVGLQGTQHF
j_gene: TRBJ2-4; d_gene: TRBD1; abundance: .; v_gene: TRBV5-1; CDR3nt: TGCGCCAGCAGCAAAGGACAGGGCGAAAACATTCAGTACTTC; CDR3aa: CASSKGQGENIQYF
j_gene: TRBJ1-2; d_gene: .; abundance: .; v_gene: TRBV20-1; CDR3nt: TGCAGTGCTCCCCTGGTTGGGGATGGTGGCTACACCTTC; CDR3aa: CSAPLVGDGGYTF
j_gene: TRBJ2-7; d_gene: TRBD1; abundance: .; v_gene: TRBV12-3/TRBV12-4; CDR3nt: TGTGCCAGCAGTTTAGCGCTAGGGACAGGGGGCTCCTACGAGCAGTACTTC; CDR3aa: CASSLALGTGGSYEQYF
j_gene: TRBJ2-5; d_gene: .; abundance: few; v_gene: TRBV20-1; CDR3nt: TGCAGTGCTAGAGATGGGAGGCAGGGCTCCCACCAAGAGACCCAGTACTTC; CDR3aa: CSARDGRQGSHQETQYF
j_gene: TRBJ2-5; d_gene: TRBD1; abundance: few; v_gene: TRBV27; CDR3nt: TGTGCCAGCGGTACAGGGGAAGAGACCCAGTACTTC; CDR3aa: CASGTGEETQYF
j_gene: TRBJ2-7; d_gene: .; abundance: .; v_gene: TRBV18; CDR3nt: TGTGCCAGCTCAGCGACTGAATACTACGAGCAGTACTTC; CDR3aa: CASSATEYYEQYF
j_gene: TRBJ2-1; d_gene: .; abundance: .; v_gene: TRBV4-1; CDR3nt: TGCGCCAGCAGCCAAGCAACCACAGAGCAGTTCTTC; CDR3aa: CASSQATTEQFF
j_gene: TRBJ2-1; d_gene: TRBD2; abundance: .; v_gene: TRBV5-1; CDR3nt: TGCGCCAGCAGCCCCGGGGCAGCGGGGGCCTCTCACAATGAGCAGTTCTTC; CDR3aa: CASSPGAAGASHNEQFF
j_gene: TRBJ1-2; d_gene: .; abundance: few; v_gene: TRBV12-3/TRBV12-4; CDR3nt: TGTGCCAGCAGTCCCAGCGGACAGCATAACTATGGCTACACCTTC; CDR3aa: CASSPSGQHNYGYTF
j_gene: TRBJ2-7; d_gene: TRBD1; abundance: .; v_gene: TRBV12-3/TRBV12-4; CDR3nt: TGTGCCAGCAGTAGGGACAGGGCCAGCTCCTACGAGCAGTACTTC; CDR3aa: CASSRDRASSYEQYF
j_gene: TRBJ2-5; d_gene: .; abundance: .; v_gene: TRBV30; CDR3nt: TGTGCCTGGAGCCAGACCCAAGAGACCCAGTACTTC; CDR3aa: CAWSQTQETQYF
j_gene: TRBJ2-5; d_gene: .; abundance: .; v_gene: TRBV6-5; CDR3nt: TGTGCCAGCAGTTCCTCGGGCCTACAGTACTTC; CDR3aa: CASSSSGLQYF
j_gene: TRBJ1-2; d_gene: TRBD1; abundance: .; v_gene: TRBV4-1; CDR3nt: TGCGCCAGCAGCCAACTGGACAGGGGCTATGGCTACACCTTC; CDR3aa: CASSQLDRGYGYTF
j_gene: TRBJ2-1; d_gene: .; abundance: few; v_gene: TRBV29-1; CDR3nt: TGCAGCGTCCGACCCACCAGGACAGACAGCTCCTACAATGAGCAGTTCTTC; CDR3aa: CSVRPTRTDSSYNEQFF
j_gene: TRBJ1-2; d_gene: .; abundance: few; v_gene: TRBV28; CDR3nt: TGTGCCAGCAGTTCAGGCCCTCGGGGCTACACCTTC; CDR3aa: CASSSGPRGYTF
j_gene: TRBJ2-7; d_gene: .; abundance: few; v_gene: TRBV11-1; CDR3nt: TGTGCCAGCAGCTTGGGCCAGGCGAGCTACGAGCAGTACTTC; CDR3aa: CASSLGQASYEQYF
j_gene: TRBJ1-5; d_gene: .; abundance: few; v_gene: TRBV19; CDR3nt: TGTGCCAGTGGTCAGCCCCAGCATTTT; CDR3aa: CASGQPQHF
j_gene: TRBJ2-5; d_gene: .; abundance: .; v_gene: TRBV29-1; CDR3nt: TGCAGCGTTGATTGGGGGAAGGGACAAGAGACCCAGTACTTC; CDR3aa: CSVDWGKGQETQYF
j_gene: TRBJ2-5; d_gene: .; abundance: few; v_gene: TRBV6-5; CDR3nt: TGTGCCAGCAGCTCGACAGGAGGGTACCAAGAGACCCAGTACTTC; CDR3aa: CASSSTGGYQETQYF
j_gene: TRBJ2-5; d_gene: TRBD2; abundance: .; v_gene: TRBV7-2; CDR3nt: TGTGCCAGCAGCCGTCGGACTAGCGGGAGTGAGACCCAGTACTTC; CDR3aa: CASSRRTSGSETQYF
j_gene: TRBJ2-1; d_gene: .; abundance: once; v_gene: TRBV4-1; CDR3nt: TGCGCCAGCAGCCAAGAGGGGGGGCAGCTAAGACTCTTAATTGGGCAGTTCTTC; CDR3aa: CASSQEGGQLRLLIGQFF
j_gene: TRBJ2-3; d_gene: .; abundance: .; v_gene: TRBV3-1; CDR3nt: TGTGCCAGCAGCCAAATGAGCGGAGGAACGGGAGCCGATACGCAGTATTTT; CDR3aa: CASSQMSGGTGADTQYF
j_gene: TRBJ2-1; d_gene: .; abundance: few; v_gene: TRBV20-1; CDR3nt: TGCAGTGCTAGAAGCCCCCAGGGGAATCAGCAGTTCTTC; CDR3aa: CSARSPQGNQQFF
j_gene: TRBJ2-3; d_gene: TRBD2; abundance: .; v_gene: TRBV7-8; CDR3nt: TGTGCCAGCAGTTCTGGACTAGCGGCTCCAGATACGCAGTATTTT; CDR3aa: CASSSGLAAPDTQYF
j_gene: TRBJ2-7; d_gene: .; abundance: few; v_gene: TRBV10-3; CDR3nt: TGTGCCATCAGTACGCAGGGGCACAACGAGCAGTACTTC; CDR3aa: CAISTQGHNEQYF
j_gene: TRBJ2-6; d_gene: .; abundance: .; v_gene: TRBV6-1; CDR3nt: TGTGCCAGCAGTCCCTTTGGGGGGTCTGGGGCCAACGTCCTGACTTTC; CDR3aa: CASSPFGGSGANVLTF
j_gene: TRBJ2-7; d_gene: TRBD2; abundance: .; v_gene: TRBV3-1; CDR3nt: TGTGCCAGCAGCCAACTTGCGGGAGGAGTAGGCGAGCAGTACTTC; CDR3aa: CASSQLAGGVGEQYF
j_gene: TRBJ2-7; d_gene: .; abundance: .; v_gene: TRBV7-9; CDR3nt: TGTGCCAGCAGCTTAGGTAGGGGAGGCGAGCAGTACTTC; CDR3aa: CASSLGRGGEQYF
j_gene: TRBJ2-4; d_gene: TRBD1; abundance: .; v_gene: TRBV20-1; CDR3nt: TGCAGTGCTAGTACAGGGGGCCATACGTACTTC; CDR3aa: CSASTGGHTYF
j_gene: TRBJ2-7; d_gene: .; abundance: few; v_gene: TRBV7-9; CDR3nt: TGTGCCAGCAGCCCAGAGGGCAGCCATAGGGACGAGCAGTACTTC; CDR3aa: CASSPEGSHRDEQYF
j_gene: TRBJ2-5; d_gene: TRBD2; abundance: .; v_gene: TRBV4-1; CDR3nt: TGCGCCAGCAGCCAAGTAAAAGCGGGACTGCAAGAGACCCAGTACTTC; CDR3aa: CASSQVKAGLQETQYF
j_gene: TRBJ2-7; d_gene: .; abundance: once; v_gene: TRBV29-1; CDR3nt: TGCAGCGTTGAATCGGACTCCTCCTACGAGCAGTACTTC; CDR3aa: CSVESDSSYEQYF
j_gene: TRBJ2-7; d_gene: .; abundance: .; v_gene: TRBV3-1; CDR3nt: TGTGCCAGCAGCCAAGATCGGGCAGGTCTTATTACCTACGAGCAGTACTTC; CDR3aa: CASSQDRAGLITYEQYF